These T cell receptor beta chains were read from a single sample in a study of cytomegalovirus exposure and HLA in healthy donors. Sequencing used immunoSEQ multiplex PCR; TCRdb keeps in-frame clones, though not all of them. Seen here are under 150,000 clones, around three quarters observed once, and the top ten hold around 2.5%. The sample taken for sequencing was PBMCs. The receptors originated from a woman aged 60 to 75 in good health and CMV-seropositive. Each CDR3 is given with its conserved first and last residue. A D gene is named only where the DNA matches it firmly. Part of the rows lack a size; the others show once, few, many or a class for expanded clones.

cdr3_length: 12; clone_size: .; v_call: TRBV5-4; j_call: TRBJ2-2; d_call: .; cdr3_aa: CASSRPAGELFF
cdr3_length: 15; clone_size: .; v_call: TRBV6-6; j_call: TRBJ2-5; d_call: TRBD2; cdr3_aa: CASSDPLAGEETQYF
cdr3_length: 17; clone_size: .; v_call: TRBV7-8; j_call: TRBJ2-3; d_call: TRBD2; cdr3_aa: CASSLTFLAAVTDTQYF
cdr3_length: 14; clone_size: .; v_call: TRBV7-3; j_call: TRBJ2-1; d_call: .; cdr3_aa: CASSPAGSGNEQFF
cdr3_length: 14; clone_size: .; v_call: TRBV5-1; j_call: TRBJ2-5; d_call: .; cdr3_aa: CASSLMTDQETQYF
cdr3_length: 13; clone_size: few; v_call: TRBV28; j_call: TRBJ1-2; d_call: .; cdr3_aa: CASSLRSEGGYTF
cdr3_length: 18; clone_size: .; v_call: TRBV14; j_call: TRBJ1-4; d_call: TRBD1; cdr3_aa: CASSQGSVLQGASEKLFF
cdr3_length: 15; clone_size: .; v_call: TRBV2; j_call: TRBJ1-2; d_call: .; cdr3_aa: CASSEAADRHHGYTF
cdr3_length: 15; clone_size: .; v_call: TRBV27; j_call: TRBJ1-3; d_call: .; cdr3_aa: CASSSTGVPGNTIYF
cdr3_length: 13; clone_size: .; v_call: TRBV13; j_call: TRBJ2-7; d_call: TRBD1; cdr3_aa: CASSSQGADEQYF
cdr3_length: 15; clone_size: .; v_call: TRBV5-6; j_call: TRBJ2-2; d_call: .; cdr3_aa: CASSSGQSNTGELFF